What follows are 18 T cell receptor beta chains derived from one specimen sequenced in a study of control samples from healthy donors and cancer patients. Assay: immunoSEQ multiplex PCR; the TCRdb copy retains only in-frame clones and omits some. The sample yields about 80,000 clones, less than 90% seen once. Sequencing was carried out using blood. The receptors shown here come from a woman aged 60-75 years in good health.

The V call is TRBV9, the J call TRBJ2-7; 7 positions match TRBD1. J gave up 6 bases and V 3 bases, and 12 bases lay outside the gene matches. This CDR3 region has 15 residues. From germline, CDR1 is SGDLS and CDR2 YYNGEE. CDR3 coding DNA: TGTGCCAGCAGCGCACAGACAGGGACAATAGGCGAGCAGTACTTC. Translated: CASSAQTGTIGEQYF. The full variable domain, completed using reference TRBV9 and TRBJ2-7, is DSGVTQTPKHLITATGQRVTLRCSPRSGDLSVYWYQQSLDQGLQFLIQYYNGEERAKGNILERFSAQQFPDLHSELNLSSLELGDSALYFCASSAQTGTIGEQYFGPGTRLTVT.

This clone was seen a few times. CDR3 nucleotides: TGTGCCAGTAGTATTAGTAGCCAGCCCCAGCATTTT. It translates to CASSISSQPQHF. The V call is TRBV19, the J call TRBJ1-5; D not certain. Trimming took off 3 bases at V and 7 bases at J, with 7 bases between the two ends. The CDR3 is 12 amino acids. The germline gives CDR1 LNHDA, CDR2 SQIVND (reference sequence).

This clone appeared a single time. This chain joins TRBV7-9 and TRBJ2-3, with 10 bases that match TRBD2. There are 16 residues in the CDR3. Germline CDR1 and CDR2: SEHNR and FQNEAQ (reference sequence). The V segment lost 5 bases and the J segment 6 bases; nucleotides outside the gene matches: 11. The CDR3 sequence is CASSPERGGRPDTQYF. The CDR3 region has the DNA TGTGCCAGCAGCCCTGAGCGGGGGGGTCGCCCGGATACGCAGTATTTT.

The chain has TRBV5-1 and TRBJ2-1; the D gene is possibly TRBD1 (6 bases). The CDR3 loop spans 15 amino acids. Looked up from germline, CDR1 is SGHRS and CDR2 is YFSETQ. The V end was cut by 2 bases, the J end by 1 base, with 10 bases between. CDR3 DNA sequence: TGCGCCAGCAGCTTCATGACAGGATCCTACAATGAGCAGTTCTTC. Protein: CASSFMTGSYNEQFF.

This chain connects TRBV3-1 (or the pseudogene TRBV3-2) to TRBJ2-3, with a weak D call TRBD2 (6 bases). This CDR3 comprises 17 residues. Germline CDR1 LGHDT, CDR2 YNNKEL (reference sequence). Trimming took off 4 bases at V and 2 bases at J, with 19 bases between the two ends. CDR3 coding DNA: TGTGCCAGCAGCCTGGGGGTAGGGTGGGAGGCCACAGATACGCAGTATTTT. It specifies CASSLGVGWEATDTQYF.

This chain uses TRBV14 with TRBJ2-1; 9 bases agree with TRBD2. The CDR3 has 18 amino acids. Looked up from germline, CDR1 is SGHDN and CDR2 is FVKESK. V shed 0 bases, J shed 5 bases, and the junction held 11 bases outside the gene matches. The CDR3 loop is CASSQDRGSGSVNNEQFF. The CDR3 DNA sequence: TGTGCCAGCAGCCAAGATCGGGGTAGCGGGAGTGTCAACAATGAGCAGTTCTTC.

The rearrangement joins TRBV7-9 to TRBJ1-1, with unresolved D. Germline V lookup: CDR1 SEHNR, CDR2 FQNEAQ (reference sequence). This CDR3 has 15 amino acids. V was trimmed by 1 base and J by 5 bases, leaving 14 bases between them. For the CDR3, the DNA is TGTGCCAGCAGCTTAGGACGAACGGGCGGGACTGAAGCTTTCTTT. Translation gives CASSLGRTGGTEAFF. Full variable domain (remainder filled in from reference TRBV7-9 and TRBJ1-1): DTGVSQNPRHKITKRGQNVTFRCDPISEHNRLYWYRQTLGQGPEFLTYFQNEAQLEKSRLLSDRFSAERPKGSFSTLEIQRTEQGDSAMYLCASSLGRTGGTEAFFGQGTRLTVV.

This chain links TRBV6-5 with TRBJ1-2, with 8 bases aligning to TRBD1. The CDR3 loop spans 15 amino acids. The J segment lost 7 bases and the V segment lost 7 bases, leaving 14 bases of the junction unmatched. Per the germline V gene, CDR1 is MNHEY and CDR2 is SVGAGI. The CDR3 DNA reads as TGTGCCAGCACTCGGGACGGACAGGGAAAGCGTGGCTACACCTTC. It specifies CASTRDGQGKRGYTF.

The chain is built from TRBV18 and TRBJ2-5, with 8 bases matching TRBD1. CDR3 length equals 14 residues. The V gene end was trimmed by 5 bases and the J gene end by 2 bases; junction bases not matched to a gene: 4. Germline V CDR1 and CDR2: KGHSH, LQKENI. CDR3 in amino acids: CASSVGQAQETQYF. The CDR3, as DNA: TGTGCCAGCTCAGTGGGACAGGCGCAAGAGACCCAGTACTTC.

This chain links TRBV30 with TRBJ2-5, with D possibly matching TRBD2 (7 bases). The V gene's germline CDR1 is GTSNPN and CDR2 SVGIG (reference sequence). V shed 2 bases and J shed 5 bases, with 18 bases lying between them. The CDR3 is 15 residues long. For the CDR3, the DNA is TGTGCCTGGAGTCTGGGAGGGGGAGACGGTGAGACCCAGTACTTC. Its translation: CAWSLGGGDGETQYF.

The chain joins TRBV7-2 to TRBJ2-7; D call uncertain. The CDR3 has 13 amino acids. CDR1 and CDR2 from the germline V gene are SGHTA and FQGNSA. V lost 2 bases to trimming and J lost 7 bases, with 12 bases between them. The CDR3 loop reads CASSLWETREQYF. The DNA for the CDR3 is TGTGCCAGCAGCTTATGGGAAACCAGGGAGCAGTACTTC.

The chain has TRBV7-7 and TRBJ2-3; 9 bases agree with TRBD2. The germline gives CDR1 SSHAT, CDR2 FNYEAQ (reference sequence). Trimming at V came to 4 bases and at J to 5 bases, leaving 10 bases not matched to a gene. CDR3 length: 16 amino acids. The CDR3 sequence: CASSSGLAPRGDTQYF. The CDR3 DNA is TGTGCCAGCAGCTCGGGACTAGCCCCTAGGGGAGATACGCAGTATTTT. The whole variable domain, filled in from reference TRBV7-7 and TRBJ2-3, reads GAGVSQSPRYKVTKRGQDVTLRCDPISSHATLYWYQQALGQGPEFLTYFNYEAQPDKSGLPSDRFSAERPEGSISTLTIQRTEQRDSAMYRCASSSGLAPRGDTQYFGPGTRLTVL.

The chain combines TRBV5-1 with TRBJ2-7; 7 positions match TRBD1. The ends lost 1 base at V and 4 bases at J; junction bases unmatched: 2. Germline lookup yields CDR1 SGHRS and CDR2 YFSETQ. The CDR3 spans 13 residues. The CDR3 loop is CASSLQGEYEQYF. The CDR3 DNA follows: TGCGCCAGCAGCTTGCAGGGGGAATACGAGCAGTACTTC.

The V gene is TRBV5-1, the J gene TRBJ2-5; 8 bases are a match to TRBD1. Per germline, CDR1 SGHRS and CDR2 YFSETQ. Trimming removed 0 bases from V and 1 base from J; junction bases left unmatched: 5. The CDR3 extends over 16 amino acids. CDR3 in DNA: TGCGCCAGCAGCTTGGCGGGCCAGGGGGCCCAAGAGACCCAGTACTTC. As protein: CASSLAGQGAQETQYF.

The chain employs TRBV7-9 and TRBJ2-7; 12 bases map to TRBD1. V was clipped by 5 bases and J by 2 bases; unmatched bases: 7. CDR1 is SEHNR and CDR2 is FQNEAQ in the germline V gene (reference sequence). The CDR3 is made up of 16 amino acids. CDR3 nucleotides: TGTGCCAGCAGCCGACCCGGGACAGGGGGCACCTACGAGCAGTACTTC. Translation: CASSRPGTGGTYEQYF.

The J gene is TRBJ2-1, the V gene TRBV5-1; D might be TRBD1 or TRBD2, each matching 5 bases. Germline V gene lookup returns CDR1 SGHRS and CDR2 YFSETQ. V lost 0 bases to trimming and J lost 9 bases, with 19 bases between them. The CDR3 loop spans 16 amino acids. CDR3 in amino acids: CASSLEGNIGEREQFF. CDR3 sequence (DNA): TGCGCCAGCAGCTTGGAGGGGAATATCGGGGAACGTGAGCAGTTCTTC.

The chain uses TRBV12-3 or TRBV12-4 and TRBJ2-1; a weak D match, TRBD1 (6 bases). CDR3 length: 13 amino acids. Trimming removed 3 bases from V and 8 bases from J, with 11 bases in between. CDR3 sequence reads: CASSFQGWDEQFF. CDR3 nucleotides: TGTGCCAGCAGTTTTCAGGGGTGGGATGAGCAGTTCTTC.

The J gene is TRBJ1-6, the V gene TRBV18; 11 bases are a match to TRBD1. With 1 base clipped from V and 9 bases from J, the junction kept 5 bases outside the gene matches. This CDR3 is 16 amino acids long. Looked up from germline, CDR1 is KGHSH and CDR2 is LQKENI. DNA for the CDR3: TGTGCCAGCTCACCACTCGGACAGGGGGCGAGTTCACCCCTCCACTTT. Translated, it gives CASSPLGQGASSPLHF.